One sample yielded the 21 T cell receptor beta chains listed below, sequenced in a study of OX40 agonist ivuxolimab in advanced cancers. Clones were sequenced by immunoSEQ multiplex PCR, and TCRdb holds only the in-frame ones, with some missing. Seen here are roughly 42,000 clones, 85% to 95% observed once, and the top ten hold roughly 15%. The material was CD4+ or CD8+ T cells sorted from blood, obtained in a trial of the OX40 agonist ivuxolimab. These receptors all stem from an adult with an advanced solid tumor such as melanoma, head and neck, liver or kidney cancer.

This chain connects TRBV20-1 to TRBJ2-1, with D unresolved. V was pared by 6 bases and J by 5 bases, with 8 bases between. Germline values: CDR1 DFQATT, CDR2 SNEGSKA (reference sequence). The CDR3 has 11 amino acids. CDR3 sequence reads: CSAPDNNEQFF. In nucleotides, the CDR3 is TGCAGTGCGCCTGACAACAATGAGCAGTTCTTC.

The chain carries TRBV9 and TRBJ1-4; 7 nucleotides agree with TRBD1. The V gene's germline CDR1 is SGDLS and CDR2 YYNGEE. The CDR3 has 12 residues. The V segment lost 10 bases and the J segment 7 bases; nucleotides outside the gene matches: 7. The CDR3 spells CASAGGGEKLFF. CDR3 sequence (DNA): TGTGCCTCGGCAGGGGGAGGTGAAAAACTGTTTTTT.

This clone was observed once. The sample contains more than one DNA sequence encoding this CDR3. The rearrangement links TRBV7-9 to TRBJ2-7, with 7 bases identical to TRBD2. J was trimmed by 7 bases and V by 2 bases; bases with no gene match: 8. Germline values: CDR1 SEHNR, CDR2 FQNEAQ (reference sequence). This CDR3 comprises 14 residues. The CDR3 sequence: CASSLSGRAGEQYF. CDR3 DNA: TGTGCCAGCAGCTTAAGTGGGAGGGCCGGAGAGCAGTACTTC.

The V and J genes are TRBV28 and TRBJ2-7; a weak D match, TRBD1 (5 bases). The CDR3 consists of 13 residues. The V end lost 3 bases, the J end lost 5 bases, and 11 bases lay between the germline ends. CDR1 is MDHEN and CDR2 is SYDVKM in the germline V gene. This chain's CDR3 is CASSLGPGDEQYF. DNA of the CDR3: TGTGCCAGCAGTTTGGGGCCCGGAGACGAGCAGTACTTC.

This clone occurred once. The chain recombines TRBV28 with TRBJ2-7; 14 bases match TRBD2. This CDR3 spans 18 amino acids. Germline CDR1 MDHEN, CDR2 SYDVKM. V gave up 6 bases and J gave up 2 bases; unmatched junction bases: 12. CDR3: CASRYSGLAGESTYEQYF. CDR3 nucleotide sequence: TGTGCCAGCAGGTACTCGGGACTAGCGGGAGAGAGCACCTACGAGCAGTACTTC.

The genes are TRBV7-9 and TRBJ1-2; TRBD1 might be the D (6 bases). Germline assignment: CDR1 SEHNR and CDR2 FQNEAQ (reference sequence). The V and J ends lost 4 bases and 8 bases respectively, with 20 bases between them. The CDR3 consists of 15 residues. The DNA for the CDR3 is TGTGCCAGCAGCTACGGGGGAACAGGGCCTGGCGGCTACACCTTC. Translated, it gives CASSYGGTGPGGYTF.

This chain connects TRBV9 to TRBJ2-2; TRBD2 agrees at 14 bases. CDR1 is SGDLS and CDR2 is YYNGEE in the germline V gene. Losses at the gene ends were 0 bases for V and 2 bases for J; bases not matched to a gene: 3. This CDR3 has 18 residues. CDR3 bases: TGTGCCAGCAGCGTAGCAGGACTAGCGGGAGGTAACACCGGGGAGCTGTTTTTT. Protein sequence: CASSVAGLAGGNTGELFF.

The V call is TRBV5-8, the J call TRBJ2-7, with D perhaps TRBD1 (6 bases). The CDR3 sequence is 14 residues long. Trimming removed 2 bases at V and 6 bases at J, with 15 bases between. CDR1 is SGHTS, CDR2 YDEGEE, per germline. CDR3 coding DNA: TGTGCCAGCAGCTTTGGTCAGGGGCTCCGCGAGCAGTACTTC. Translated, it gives CASSFGQGLREQYF. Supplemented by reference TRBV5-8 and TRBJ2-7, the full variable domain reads EAGVTQSPTHLIKTRGQQATLRCSPISGHTSVYWYQQALGLGLQFLLWYDEGEERNRGNFPPRFSGRQFPNYSSELNVNALELEDSALYLCASSFGQGLREQYFGPGTRLTVT.

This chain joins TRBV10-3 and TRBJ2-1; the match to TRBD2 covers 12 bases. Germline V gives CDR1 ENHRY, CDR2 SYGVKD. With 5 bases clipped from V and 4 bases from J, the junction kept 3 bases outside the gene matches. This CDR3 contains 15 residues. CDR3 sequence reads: CAISTGTSGYNEQFF. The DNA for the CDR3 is TGTGCCATCAGTACCGGGACTAGCGGGTACAATGAGCAGTTCTTC.

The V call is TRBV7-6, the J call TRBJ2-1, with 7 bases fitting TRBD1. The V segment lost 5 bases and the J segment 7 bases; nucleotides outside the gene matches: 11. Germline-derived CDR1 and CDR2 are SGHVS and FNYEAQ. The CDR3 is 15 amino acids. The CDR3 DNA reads TGTGCCAGCAGCCCAAGCGTGGACAGGCGGAATGAGCAGTTCTTC. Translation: CASSPSVDRRNEQFF.

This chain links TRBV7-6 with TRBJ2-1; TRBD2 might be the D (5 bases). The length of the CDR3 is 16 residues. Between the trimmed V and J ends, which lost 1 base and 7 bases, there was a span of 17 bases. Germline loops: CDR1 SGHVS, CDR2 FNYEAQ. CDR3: CASSLVAYGSGNEQFF. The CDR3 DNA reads TGTGCCAGCAGCTTAGTTGCGTACGGTTCGGGAAATGAGCAGTTCTTC.

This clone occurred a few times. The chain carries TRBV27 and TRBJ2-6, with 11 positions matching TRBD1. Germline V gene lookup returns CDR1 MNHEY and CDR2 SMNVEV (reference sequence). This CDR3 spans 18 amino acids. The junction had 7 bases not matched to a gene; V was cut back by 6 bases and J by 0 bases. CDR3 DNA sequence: TGTGCCAGCAGCCCCGGGACAGGGGGTGGCTCTGGGGCCAACGTCCTGACTTTC. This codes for CASSPGTGGGSGANVLTF.

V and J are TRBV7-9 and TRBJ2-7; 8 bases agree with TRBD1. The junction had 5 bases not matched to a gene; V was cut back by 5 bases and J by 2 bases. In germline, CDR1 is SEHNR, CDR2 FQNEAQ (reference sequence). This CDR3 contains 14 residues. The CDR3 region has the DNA TGTGCCAGCAGCGCGGGACAGGCAGCCTACGAGCAGTACTTC. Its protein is CASSAGQAAYEQYF.

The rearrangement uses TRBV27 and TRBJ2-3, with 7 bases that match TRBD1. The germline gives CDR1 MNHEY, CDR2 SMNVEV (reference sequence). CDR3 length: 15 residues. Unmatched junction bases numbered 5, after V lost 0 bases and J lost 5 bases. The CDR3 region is CASSLSDRERDTQYF. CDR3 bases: TGTGCCAGCAGTTTATCCGACAGGGAGAGAGATACGCAGTATTTT.

CDR3 sequence (DNA): TGTGCCAGCAGTCCAACGGGACTAATCCCCGAGCAGTACTTC. This gives the protein CASSPTGLIPEQYF. This chain connects TRBV28 to TRBJ2-7, with TRBD2 matching 7 bases. The CDR3 contains 14 residues. Germline CDR1 reads MDHEN; CDR2 reads SYDVKM. Losses at the gene ends were 5 bases for V and 6 bases for J; bases not matched to a gene: 10.

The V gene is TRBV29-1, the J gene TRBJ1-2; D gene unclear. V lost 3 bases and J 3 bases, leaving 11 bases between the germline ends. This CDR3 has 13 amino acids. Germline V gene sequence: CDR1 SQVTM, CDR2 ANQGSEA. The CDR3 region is CSVEKEDDYGYTF. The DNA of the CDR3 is TGCAGCGTTGAGAAAGAGGATGACTATGGCTACACCTTC.

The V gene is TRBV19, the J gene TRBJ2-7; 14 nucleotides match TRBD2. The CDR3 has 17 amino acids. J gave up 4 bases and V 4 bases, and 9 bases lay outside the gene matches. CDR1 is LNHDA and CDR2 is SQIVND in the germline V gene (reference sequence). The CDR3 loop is CASSTPGLAGVGYEQYF. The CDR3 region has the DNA TGTGCCAGTAGTACACCGGGACTAGCGGGAGTAGGGTACGAGCAGTACTTC. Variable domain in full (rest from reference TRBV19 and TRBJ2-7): DGGITQSPKYLFRKEGQNVTLSCEQNLNHDAMYWYRQDPGQGLRLIYYSQIVNDFQKGDIAEGYSVSREKKESFPLTVTSAQKNPTAFYLCASSTPGLAGVGYEQYFGPGTRLTVT.

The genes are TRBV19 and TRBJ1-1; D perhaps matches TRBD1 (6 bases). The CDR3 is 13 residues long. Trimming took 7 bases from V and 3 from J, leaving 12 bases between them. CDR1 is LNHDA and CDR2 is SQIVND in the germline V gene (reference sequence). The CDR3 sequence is CASTATGYTEAFF. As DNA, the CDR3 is TGTGCCAGTACCGCGACAGGCTACACTGAAGCTTTCTTT.

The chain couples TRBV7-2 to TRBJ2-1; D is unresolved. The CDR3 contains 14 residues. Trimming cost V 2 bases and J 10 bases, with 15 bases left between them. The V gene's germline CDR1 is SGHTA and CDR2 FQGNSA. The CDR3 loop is CASSLIGRSGEQFF. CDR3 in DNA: TGTGCCAGCAGCTTAATCGGCCGGTCGGGCGAGCAGTTCTTC. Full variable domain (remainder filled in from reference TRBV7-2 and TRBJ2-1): GAGVSQSPSNKVTEKGKDVELRCDPISGHTALYWYRQSLGQGLEFLIYFQGNSAPDKSGLPSDRFSAERTGGSVSTLTIQRTQQEDSAVYLCASSLIGRSGEQFFGPGTRLTVL.

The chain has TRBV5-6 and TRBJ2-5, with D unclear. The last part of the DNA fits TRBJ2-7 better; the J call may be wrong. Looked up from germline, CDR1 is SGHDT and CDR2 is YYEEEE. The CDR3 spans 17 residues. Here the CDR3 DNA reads TGTGCCAGCAGCTCGATAGACGAAAGACATACCTCCTACGAGCAGTACTTC. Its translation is CASSSIDERHTSYEQYF.

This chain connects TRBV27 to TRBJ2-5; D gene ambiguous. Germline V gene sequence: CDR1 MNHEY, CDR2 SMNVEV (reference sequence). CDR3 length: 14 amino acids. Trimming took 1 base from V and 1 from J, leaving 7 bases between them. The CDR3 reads CASSLWGSQETQYF. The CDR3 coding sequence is TGTGCCAGCAGTTTATGGGGATCCCAAGAGACCCAGTACTTC.